This entry features one TCR beta chain sequence. Its antigen remains unknown. PBMCs were obtained from 7.5 to 10 ml fresh peripheral blood. Amplification of TCR beta CDR3 regions was performed using RNA transcripts as template. The HTBI primer set served for first-round RT-PCR of the TCR CDR3. MiXCR, run by TCRdb on the multiplex PCR reads, gives a single entry per CDR3 protein. The sample yields 500,000 to 600,000 distinct CDR3 sequences, just under 20% seen once. This record belongs to a study of T cells in Graves' hyperthyroidism and ophthalmopathy. CDR1 is SGHKS and CDR2 is YYEKEE in the germline V gene (reference sequence). Trimming shortened V by 0 bases and J by 4 bases, and 10 bases separated the two germline ends. The CDR3 has 14 amino acids. Study results and caveats: The model made its ophthalmopathy prediction, and onset followed a median 6.5 months later.

This TCR came from a man between 35 and 55 years old with Graves' ophthalmopathy. V gene TRBV5-5 combines with J gene TRBJ1-1, with D possibly matching TRBD1 (5 bases). What was sequenced was blood. CDR3 amino acids: CASSLAPGTTEAFF. The CDR3 DNA is TGTGCCAGCAGCTTGGCCCCAGGGACCACTGAAGCTTTCTTT. Full variable domain (rest looked up from reference TRBV5-5 and TRBJ1-1): DAGVTQSPTHLIKTRGQQVTLRCSPISGHKSVSWYQQVLGQGPQFIFQYYEKEERGRGNFPDRFSARQFPNYSSELNVNALLLGDSALYLCASSLAPGTTEAFFGQGTRLTVV.